Given below is one TCR beta chain in context. Its antigen is as yet unknown. Assay: immunoSEQ multiplex PCR; the TCRdb copy retains only in-frame clones and omits some. The sample yields approximately 220,000 clones, 90% to 95% seen once. Unmatched junction bases numbered 10, after V lost 4 bases and J lost 2 bases. The CDR3 sequence is 17 residues long. The V gene's germline CDR1 is MGHRA and CDR2 YSYEKL. The record originates from a study of T cell responses to AZD1222 COVID-19 vaccine. Study results and limitations: White British donors predominated, females outnumbered males, and clonal diversity was possibly underestimated.

V and J are TRBV4-1 and TRBJ2-5; 10 nucleotides agree with TRBD2. The source material was peripheral blood, sampled on day 0 of MenACWY control vaccination. This receptor was obtained from an adult in good health. DNA of the CDR3: TGCGCCAGCAGCCCGGTTATTAATAGCGGGGGGCAAGAGACCCAGTACTTC. Translated: CASSPVINSGGQETQYF.